Listed below are T cell receptor beta chains from one sample, sequenced in a study of cytomegalovirus exposure and HLA in healthy donors. The protocol was immunoSEQ multiplex PCR, while the TCRdb copy is restricted to in-frame clones and leaves out a portion. The sample includes about 160,000 clones, about 85% of them seen just once. The material sequenced was PBMCs. All receptors come from a male donor in good health and CMV-seropositive. Each CDR3 is given with its conserved first and last residue. The D gene is left open where the match is weak. The listing skips clone size in some rows; elsewhere it reads once, few, many or a size class.

TRBV27	.	.	TRBJ1-2	TGTGCCAGCAGTTTACGCCAGCGTGGGTATGGCTACACCTTC	CASSLRQRGYGYTF
TRBV28	.	.	TRBJ2-7	TGTGCCAGCAGCCCCCCCGCGAACTACGAGCAGTACTTC	CASSPPANYEQYF
TRBV6-1	TRBD1	.	TRBJ1-1	TGTGCCAGCAGGATTGACAGGGATAAAGCTTTCTTT	CASRIDRDKAFF
TRBV7-8	TRBD2	.	TRBJ2-3	TGTGCCAGCAGCTTAGACAGGACTAGCGGGCGCACAGATACGCAGTATTTT	CASSLDRTSGRTDTQYF
TRBV27	.	.	TRBJ2-1	TGTGCCGTCAGTGGAACTAGCTCCTACAATGAGCAGTTCTTC	CAVSGTSSYNEQFF
TRBV6-1	TRBD2	.	TRBJ2-7	TGTGCCAGCAGGGACCTAGCGGGCCCTCCGAGTGAGCAGTACTTC	CASRDLAGPPSEQYF
TRBV9	.	.	TRBJ2-2	TGTGCCAGCAGCTTGCGGGACGGGTACGGGGAGCTGTTTTTT	CASSLRDGYGELFF
TRBV11-2	.	.	TRBJ2-1	TGTGCCAGCAGCTTATCGGTACGGAATGAGCAGTTCTTC	CASSLSVRNEQFF
TRBV27	.	.	TRBJ1-1	TGTGCCAGCAGTTTTCTGTCTGCCGGCACTGAAGCTTTCTTT	CASSFLSAGTEAFF
TRBV7-9	TRBD2	.	TRBJ2-1	TGTGCCAGCAGCCCCAGGACTAGCGGGAGGGCGGACTCCTACAATGAGCAGTTCTTC	CASSPRTSGRADSYNEQFF
TRBV20-1	.	.	TRBJ2-3	TGCAGTGCTAGGTGGCGGGATACGCAGTATTTT	CSARWRDTQYF
TRBV5-4	.	.	TRBJ2-7	TGTGCCAGCAGCAGCTATATGGAGCTCGAGAGTCGTGACGAGCAGTACTTC	CASSSYMELESRDEQYF
TRBV7-7	TRBD2	.	TRBJ2-7	TGTGCTAGCAGCTTAGAAGCGGGGGGGACCTACGAGCAGTACTTC	CASSLEAGGTYEQYF
TRBV10-3	.	.	TRBJ2-6	TGTGCCATCAGTGACCCTGGACTCTCTGGGGCCAACGTCCTGACTTTC	CAISDPGLSGANVLTF
TRBV10-3	TRBD2	.	TRBJ2-7	TGTGCCATCAGGCCGGGACTAGCGGGTTACGAGCAGTACTTC	CAIRPGLAGYEQYF
TRBV27	.	.	TRBJ1-3	TGTGCCAGCAGTTTATTTCAGGGTCCAGGAAACACCATATATTTT	CASSLFQGPGNTIYF
TRBV27	.	.	TRBJ1-1	TGTGCCAGCAGCCCCGACACCCACACTGAAGCTTTCTTT	CASSPDTHTEAFF
TRBV30	TRBD2	few	TRBJ2-3	TGTGCCTGGAGGGTTGGGCTAGCGGGAGTTATCGGGACAGATACGCAGTATTTT	CAWRVGLAGVIGTDTQYF
TRBV13	TRBD1	.	TRBJ1-6	TGTGCCAGCAGCTTGGCAGGGGGATTCTATAATTCACCCCTCCACTTT	CASSLAGGFYNSPLHF
TRBV2	.	few	TRBJ2-3	TGTGCCAGCAGTGAATTTAGGACCACCTCGGGGGATACGCAGTATTTT	CASSEFRTTSGDTQYF
TRBV5-1	TRBD1	.	TRBJ2-2	TGCGCCAGCAGCTCGGGACAGCACACCGGGGAGCTGTTTTTT	CASSSGQHTGELFF
TRBV28	.	.	TRBJ1-1	TGTGCCACAGGACAGTTGAGGGAAGAAACTGAAGCTTTCTTT	CATGQLREETEAFF
TRBV4-2	TRBD2	.	TRBJ2-1	TGTGCCAGCAGCCAAGGGGCGGCGGGAGGAGAGCAGTTCTTC	CASSQGAAGGEQFF
TRBV2	.	.	TRBJ2-7	TGTGCCAGCAGATCCCTAGGAGTCCCCTCCTACGAGCAGTACTTC	CASRSLGVPSYEQYF
TRBV7-9	.	.	TRBJ2-7	TGTGCCAGCAGCACAGACGGTGTAGGTAAGCAGTACTTC	CASSTDGVGKQYF
TRBV6-5	.	.	TRBJ1-4	TGTGCCAGCAGTTACGCCGACAGTGCAACTAATGAAAAACTGTTTTTT	CASSYADSATNEKLFF
TRBV11-2	TRBD2	.	TRBJ2-7	TGTGCCAGCAACACGGGAGGTGTATACGAGCAGTACTTC	CASNTGGVYEQYF
TRBV18	.	.	TRBJ2-3	TGTGCCAGCTCACCTGGACAGAGCACAGATACGCAGTATTTT	CASSPGQSTDTQYF
TRBV5-1	.	.	TRBJ1-2	TGCGCCAGCTCGGAGTCTCCACGGGACTATGGCTACACCTTC	CASSESPRDYGYTF
TRBV7-2	TRBD2	.	TRBJ2-7	TGTGCCAGCAGCCTCGTCACGGTGGGTAGCGGGACTTCCTACGAGCAGTACTTC	CASSLVTVGSGTSYEQYF
TRBV19	.	.	TRBJ2-7	TGTGCCAGTAGTATGGCGGGGCTCACCTACGAGCAGTACTTC	CASSMAGLTYEQYF
TRBV2	.	few	TRBJ1-1	TGTGCCAGCTGGACAGTCCGCGACCCCAAGGGTGAAGCTTTCTTT	CASWTVRDPKGEAFF
TRBV10-3	TRBD1	once	TRBJ1-1	TGTGCCACCCAGGGGGCGACGGGCACTGAAGCTTTCTTT	CATQGATGTEAFF
TRBV15	.	.	TRBJ1-1	TGTGCCACCAGCAGAGAGGGGGGGAGTGAAGCTTTCTTT	CATSREGGSEAFF
TRBV5-6	.	few	TRBJ1-1	TGTGCCAGCAGCTTGGCACAGGGCACTGAAGCTTTCTTT	CASSLAQGTEAFF
TRBV10-3	TRBD1	few	TRBJ2-1	TGTGCCATCACCGCAGGGGGATCCTACAATGAGCAGTTCTTC	CAITAGGSYNEQFF
TRBV11-2	TRBD2	.	TRBJ2-7	TGTGCCAGCAGAACAATAAAGGGTACTCGCGGGAGGGATTCTTACGAGCAGTACTTC	CASRTIKGTRGRDSYEQYF
TRBV6-5	.	few	TRBJ1-2	TGTGCCATCAGTGAGTCGAGCCCACAGCCTGGCTACACCTTC	CAISESSPQPGYTF
TRBV9	TRBD2	.	TRBJ2-2	TGTGCCAGCAGCGTTCAACCGGCGGTAGCGGGAGAAGGGAGGACCGGGGAGCTGTTTTTT	CASSVQPAVAGEGRTGELFF
TRBV5-5	.	few	TRBJ2-3	TGTGCCAGCAGCCCAGGGACACGAAGAAGCCCAGATACGCAGTATTTT	CASSPGTRRSPDTQYF
TRBV29-1	.	few	TRBJ1-4	TGCAGCGGAAATTGGGGCGCAGATGAAAAACTGTTTTTT	CSGNWGADEKLFF
TRBV6-1	.	few	TRBJ2-5	TGTGCCAGCAGTCTGGAGGGAGAGACCCAGTACTTC	CASSLEGETQYF
TRBV7-2	.	.	TRBJ1-3	TGTGCCAGCAGCGCCTGGGTGGGACTCTCTGGAAACACCATATATTTT	CASSAWVGLSGNTIYF
TRBV2	TRBD1	.	TRBJ1-5	TGTGCCAGCAGTAGCCGGGACAGAGTTCAGCCCCAGCATTTT	CASSSRDRVQPQHF
TRBV28	.	once	TRBJ2-7	TGTGCCAGCAGTTTATATCTGCGGGCCTACGAGCAGTACTTC	CASSLYLRAYEQYF
TRBV5-8	.	once	TRBJ2-5	TGTGCCAGCAGCTCCTCAGGGGGGAAGACCCAGTACTTC	CASSSSGGKTQYF
TRBV11-2	TRBD2	.	TRBJ2-7	TGTGCCAGCAGCTCTGCGGGAGCCTACGAGCAGTACTTC	CASSSAGAYEQYF
TRBV7-9	TRBD2	.	TRBJ2-7	TGTGCCAGCAGCTCCGGGACTAGCGGGGACGAGCAGTACTTC	CASSSGTSGDEQYF
TRBV7-6	.	.	TRBJ1-5	TGTGCCAGCAGCTTAGCCACAGGGAGCAATCAGCCCCAGCATTTT	CASSLATGSNQPQHF
TRBV25-1	.	.	TRBJ1-4	TGTGCCAGCAGCGAGCAGGGATCAACTAATGAAAAACTGTTTTTT	CASSEQGSTNEKLFF
TRBV5-1	.	few	TRBJ2-3	TGCGCCAGCAGCTTGGAGAGCGGGAGCACAGATACGCAGTATTTT	CASSLESGSTDTQYF
TRBV25-1	.	.	TRBJ2-3	TGTGCCAGCAGGGCGGGTGCAGATACGCAGTATTTT	CASRAGADTQYF
TRBV19	TRBD1	.	TRBJ2-2	TGTGCCAGTAGTCCCACCGGGACAGGGGGCTCCGGGGAGCTGTTTTTT	CASSPTGTGGSGELFF
TRBV9	.	.	TRBJ2-1	TGTGCCAGCAGCGTCGGGACTCCTAACAATGAGCAGTTCTTC	CASSVGTPNNEQFF